Described below is a single T cell receptor beta chain sequence and its context. The target antigen is unknown. This specimen comes from a study of cytomegalovirus exposure and HLA in healthy donors. Study overall: The roughly 120 validation repertoires, a later analysis reported, used the same platform as the 666 repertoires from the first cohort. Findings and limits, study-wide: First-cohort TCR clusters were later found to tend to co-occur in the roughly 130 validation repertoires.

Clones were sequenced by immunoSEQ multiplex PCR, and TCRdb holds only the in-frame ones, with some missing. Of 100,000 to 150,000 clones listed, roughly 89% are singletons. Trimming cost V 4 bases and J 5 bases; bases outside gene matches: 6. This CDR3 region has 14 residues. Germline V gene lookup returns CDR1 SGHNT and CDR2 YYREEE (reference sequence). Source material: PBMCs. V and J are TRBV5-4 and TRBJ2-7; 10 nucleotides align to TRBD2. The sequence was obtained from a woman between 18 and 29 years old in good health and CMV-seronegative. The CDR3 DNA reads TGTGCCAGCAGCCCCAGCGGGAGGGTTCACGAGCAGTACTTC. Protein product: CASSPSGRVHEQYF. Full variable domain (outside the CDR3, taken from reference TRBV5-4 and TRBJ2-7): ETGVTQSPTHLIKTRGQQVTLRCSSQSGHNTVSWYQQALGQGPQFIFQYYREEENGRGNFPPRFSGLQFPNYSSELNVNALELDDSALYLCASSPSGRVHEQYFGPGTRLTVT.